Each of the 27 T cell receptor beta chains below was sequenced from the same sample in a study of cytomegalovirus exposure and HLA in healthy donors. PCR primers comprised 60 Vbeta and 13 Jbeta primers. Generated by immunoSEQ multiplex PCR, the TCRdb table keeps only in-frame clones and is missing some. This sample has 74,000 or so clones, with around 78% found just once. The sample taken for sequencing was PBMCs. Receptors were obtained from a male donor in good health and CMV-seropositive.

The V call is TRBV7-2, the J call TRBJ2-7, with 11 bases aligning to TRBD1. V gave up 1 base and J gave up 3 bases; unmatched junction bases: 5. The CDR3 has 16 amino acids. CDR1 is SGHTA, CDR2 FQGNSA, per germline. CDR3 coding DNA: TGTGCCAGCAGCTTAGTAGCGGGGACAGGGGGCTACGAGCAGTACTTC. The encoded protein is CASSLVAGTGGYEQYF.

This clone was seen only a few times. V gene TRBV2 combines with J gene TRBJ1-3; a possible D gene is TRBD1 (5 bases). Germline V lookup: CDR1 SNHLY, CDR2 FYNNEI. The length of the CDR3 is 14 residues. V was cut by 3 bases and J by 2 bases, with 8 bases left in between. The CDR3 bases are TGTGCCAGCAGTGAGGCAGGGACTGGAAACACCATATATTTT. It is translated as CASSEAGTGNTIYF.

The gene calls are TRBV7-4 and TRBJ2-1; 9 bases are a match to TRBD1. CDR1 and CDR2 from the germline V gene are SGHVT and SQSDAQ. This CDR3 contains 18 residues. Trimming at V came to 2 bases and at J to 0 bases, leaving 8 bases not matched to a gene. CDR3 residues: CASSLRRQGGSSYNEQFF. The CDR3 DNA is TGTGCCAGCAGCTTAAGGCGACAGGGGGGAAGCTCCTACAATGAGCAGTTCTTC.

V usage is TRBV19 and J usage is TRBJ2-7, with 8 bases lining up with TRBD1. With 5 bases clipped from V and 3 bases from J, the junction kept 6 bases outside the gene matches. Per the germline V gene, CDR1 is LNHDA and CDR2 is SQIVND (reference sequence). CDR3 length equals 14 residues. The CDR3 spells CASSSRQGYYEQYF. The DNA for the CDR3 is TGTGCCAGTAGTTCCCGACAGGGGTACTACGAGCAGTACTTC. The whole variable domain, filled in from reference TRBV19 and TRBJ2-7, reads DGGITQSPKYLFRKEGQNVTLSCEQNLNHDAMYWYRQDPGQGLRLIYYSQIVNDFQKGDIAEGYSVSREKKESFPLTVTSAQKNPTAFYLCASSSRQGYYEQYFGPGTRLTVT.

V usage is TRBV9 and J usage is TRBJ2-3, with 8 nucleotides matching TRBD2. Germline CDR1 and CDR2: SGDLS and YYNGEE. This CDR3 contains 13 residues. The V gene end was trimmed by 6 bases and the J gene end by 3 bases; junction bases not matched to a gene: 3. The CDR3 protein is CASNSGGTDTQYF. The CDR3 DNA reads as TGTGCCAGCAATTCGGGAGGGACAGATACGCAGTATTTT.

The CDR3 region has the DNA TGTGCCAGCAGCGTAGCAACAGGGGAGGAAAAACTGTTTTTT. Encoded protein: CASSVATGEEKLFF. The V and J genes are TRBV9 and TRBJ1-4; TRBD1 aligns across 7 bases. J was trimmed by 8 bases and V by 0 bases; bases with no gene match: 4. This CDR3 has 14 residues. Germline CDR1 and CDR2: SGDLS and YYNGEE.

The rearrangement joins TRBV7-6 to TRBJ2-3, with D possibly TRBD2 on 6 matching bases. V was clipped by 4 bases and J by 1 base, with 15 bases between them. The CDR3 length is 16 residues. The germline gives CDR1 SGHVS, CDR2 FNYEAQ. The CDR3 sequence: CASSSPPGLRTDTQYF. CDR3 nucleotide sequence: TGTGCCAGCAGCTCACCCCCGGGACTCCGCACAGATACGCAGTATTTT.

The chain joins TRBV7-9 to TRBJ2-7, with TRBD1 identical over 9 bases. V shed 5 bases, J shed 2 bases, and the junction held 7 bases outside the gene matches. Germline values: CDR1 SEHNR, CDR2 FQNEAQ (reference sequence). The CDR3 extends over 15 amino acids. The CDR3 loop reads CASSPGQGTAYEQYF. The CDR3 DNA reads TGTGCCAGCAGCCCGGGACAGGGAACGGCCTACGAGCAGTACTTC. The whole variable domain, remainder taken from reference TRBV7-9 and TRBJ2-7, is DTGVSQNPRHKITKRGQNVTFRCDPISEHNRLYWYRQTLGQGPEFLTYFQNEAQLEKSRLLSDRFSAERPKGSFSTLEIQRTEQGDSAMYLCASSPGQGTAYEQYFGPGTRLTVT.

As concerns this clone: Distinct nucleotide sequences in the sample also encode this CDR3. This chain connects TRBV7-2 to TRBJ1-1; 7 bases are a match to TRBD1. Losses at the gene ends were 3 bases for V and 5 bases for J; bases not matched to a gene: 3. CDR3 length: 13 amino acids. Looked up from germline, CDR1 is SGHTA and CDR2 is FQGNSA. CDR3 sequence reads: CASSLTGYTEAFF. CDR3 coding DNA: TGTGCCAGCAGCTTGACAGGGTATACTGAAGCTTTCTTT.

The V gene is TRBV10-3, the J gene TRBJ1-5; TRBD1 might be the D (5 bases). V lost 3 bases and J 6 bases, leaving 12 bases between the germline ends. CDR3 length: 14 residues. Germline V gene lookup returns CDR1 ENHRY and CDR2 SYGVKD. CDR3 coding DNA: TGTGCCATCAGTGAAGGGGATAACGGTCAGCCCCAGCATTTT. Encoded protein: CAISEGDNGQPQHF.

This clone was found once. The chain carries TRBV11-2 and TRBJ2-1, with 14 bases lining up with TRBD2. This CDR3 has 16 amino acids. CDR1 and CDR2 from the germline V gene are SGHAT and FQNNGV. The V segment lost 7 bases and the J segment 2 bases; nucleotides outside the gene matches: 4. This chain's CDR3 is CASTPTSGGAYNEQFF. CDR3 coding DNA: TGTGCCAGCACCCCGACTAGCGGGGGGGCCTACAATGAGCAGTTCTTC. The full variable domain, with the rest looked up from reference TRBV11-2 and TRBJ2-1, is EAGVAQSPRYKIIEKRQSVAFWCNPISGHATLYWYQQILGQGPKLLIQFQNNGVVDDSQLPKDRFSAERLKGVDSTLKIQPAKLEDSAVYLCASTPTSGGAYNEQFFGPGTRLTVL.

The gene calls are TRBV27 and TRBJ2-3, with no clear D. CDR1 is MNHEY and CDR2 is SMNVEV in the germline V gene (reference sequence). CDR3 size: 13 residues. Deletions cut 6 bases from V and 0 bases from J, with 7 bases between. The CDR3 sequence: CASRLTSTDTQYF. Written as DNA, the CDR3 is TGTGCCAGCAGACTTACTAGCACAGATACGCAGTATTTT.

The rearrangement links TRBV27 to TRBJ2-5; no firm D call. The end of the DNA fits TRBJ2-7 better, so the J call may be wrong. The germline gives CDR1 MNHEY, CDR2 SMNVEV (reference sequence). This CDR3 comprises 12 residues. The CDR3 coding sequence is TGTTTCAAGCAGAAGGCGGCATACGAGCAGTACTTC. Translation gives CFKQKAAYEQYF.

The chain carries TRBV7-2 and TRBJ2-1, with a weak D call TRBD2 (5 bases). The V end lost 3 bases, the J end lost 9 bases, and 12 bases lay between the germline ends. The CDR3 is 13 amino acids. Per the germline V gene, CDR1 is SGHTA and CDR2 is FQGNSA. The CDR3 nucleotides are TGTGCCAGCAGCTTCACCCCAGGAGGTGAGCAGTTCTTC. It codes for CASSFTPGGEQFF. The variable domain in full, with the rest retrieved from reference TRBV7-2 and TRBJ2-1, is GAGVSQSPSNKVTEKGKDVELRCDPISGHTALYWYRQSLGQGLEFLIYFQGNSAPDKSGLPSDRFSAERTGGSVSTLTIQRTQQEDSAVYLCASSFTPGGEQFFGPGTRLTVL.

This chain links TRBV5-1 with TRBJ1-2, with TRBD1 matching 9 bases. The CDR3 is 15 amino acids. The junction had 4 bases not matched to a gene; V was cut back by 0 bases and J by 4 bases. Germline loops: CDR1 SGHRS, CDR2 YFSETQ. CDR3 DNA sequence: TGCGCCAGCAGCTTGGGGACAGGGGTTTTCTATGGCTACACCTTC. Translated, it gives CASSLGTGVFYGYTF.

The chain recombines TRBV6-4 with TRBJ1-1; possible D gene TRBD1, 6 bases. The CDR3 extends over 13 amino acids. CDR1 is MRHNA, CDR2 SNTAGT, per germline. Trimming removed 10 bases at V and 0 bases at J, with 12 bases between. CDR3 protein: CATQDSMNTEAFF. In nucleotides, the CDR3 is TGTGCCACCCAGGACAGCATGAACACTGAAGCTTTCTTT.

This chain uses TRBV10-2 with TRBJ1-3; D call uncertain. Trimming stripped 9 bases from V and 7 bases from J, with 16 bases between. CDR1 is WSHSY, CDR2 SAAADI, per germline. The CDR3 length is 13 residues. In DNA form, the CDR3 reads TGCGCCAGTCGCTCCCTTGGAGTGAACACCATATATTTT. Its translation: CASRSLGVNTIYF.

This clone was picked up a small number of times. CDR3 region: CASSFPLGNTIYF. The CDR3 DNA sequence: TGTGCCAGCAGTTTCCCCCTTGGAAACACCATATATTTT. V gene TRBV6-6 combines with J gene TRBJ1-3; D is ambiguous. V was trimmed by 4 bases and J by 3 bases, leaving 7 bases between them. The CDR3 length is 13 residues. Germline assignment: CDR1 MNHNY and CDR2 SVGAGI (reference sequence).

The rearrangement joins TRBV5-4 to TRBJ2-5, with 9 bases identical to TRBD1. The germline V gene encodes CDR1 SGHNT and CDR2 YYREEE (reference sequence). V lost 3 bases to trimming and J lost 4 bases; unmatched junction nucleotides: 4. CDR3 length: 14 residues. DNA of the CDR3: TGTGCCAGCAGCTATACAGGGGGCAGAGAGACCCAGTACTTC. Translated, it gives CASSYTGGRETQYF.

The chain links TRBV27 to TRBJ2-7; a possible D gene is TRBD1 (5 bases). This CDR3 is 14 amino acids long. Germline CDR1 is MNHEY and CDR2 is SMNVEV (reference sequence). V lost 4 bases, J lost 3 bases, and 13 bases lay in between. The CDR3 DNA reads as TGTGCCAGCAGTTCCCAGGGTTCTCTCTACGAGCAGTACTTC. It encodes CASSSQGSLYEQYF.

There are a few counts of this clone. The rearrangement links TRBV5-6 to TRBJ1-2; 9 bases line up with TRBD1. The CDR3 has 16 amino acids. J lost 4 bases, V lost 0 bases, and 7 bases had no gene match. Per the germline V gene, CDR1 is SGHDT and CDR2 is YYEEEE. Written as DNA, the CDR3 is TGTGCCAGCAGCTTGGCCGGGACAGGGAAATTCTATGGCTACACCTTC. Amino acid sequence: CASSLAGTGKFYGYTF.

The J gene is TRBJ2-1, the V gene TRBV27, with 9 bases aligning to TRBD1. This CDR3 spans 15 amino acids. The trim removed 6 bases at V and 8 bases at J, leaving 11 bases unmatched. Germline CDR1 MNHEY, CDR2 SMNVEV (reference sequence). The CDR3 DNA follows: TGTGCCAGCAGGCTAACAGGGGGCCGTGTCCATGAGCAGTTCTTC. Its translation: CASRLTGGRVHEQFF.

This chain joins TRBV19 and TRBJ2-1; 11 bases are a match to TRBD2. The V gene end was trimmed by 1 base and the J gene end by 8 bases; junction bases not matched to a gene: 4. Germline CDR1 and CDR2: LNHDA and SQIVND (reference sequence). The CDR3 is made up of 15 amino acids. CDR3 nucleotide sequence: TGTGCCAGTAGTATAGTAACTAGCGGGAGCTATGAGCAGTTCTTC. Translating gives CASSIVTSGSYEQFF.

The chain has TRBV7-8 and TRBJ2-2; maybe TRBD2 (5 bases). This CDR3 is built from 13 residues. Germline V gene lookup returns CDR1 SGHVS and CDR2 FQNEAQ. Trimming shortened V by 6 bases and J by 1 base, and 6 bases separated the two germline ends. The CDR3 loop reads CASRLENTGELFF. DNA for the CDR3: TGTGCCAGCAGACTAGAGAACACCGGGGAGCTGTTTTTT. Variable domain in full (rest from reference TRBV7-8 and TRBJ2-2): GAGVSQSPRYKVAKRGQDVALRCDPISGHVSLFWYQQALGQGPEFLTYFQNEAQLDKSGLPSDRFFAERPEGSVSTLKIQRTQQEDSAVYLCASRLENTGELFFGEGSRLTVL.

The chain recombines TRBV6-5 with TRBJ2-7; TRBD2 might be the D (6 bases). Trimming took 0 bases from V and 2 from J, leaving 8 bases between them. Germline-derived CDR1 and CDR2 are MNHEY and SVGAGI. The CDR3 sequence is 14 residues long. CDR3 protein: CASSYSAGTYEQYF. In DNA, the CDR3 is TGTGCCAGCAGTTACTCGGCGGGAACCTACGAGCAGTACTTC.

The J gene is TRBJ1-2, the V gene TRBV6-1, with D uncertain. Looked up from germline, CDR1 is MNHNS and CDR2 is SASEGT. The CDR3 is 14 residues long. The ends were cut back, 5 bases at V and 4 bases at J, with 14 bases in the middle. In DNA form, the CDR3 reads TGTGCCAGCAGTCCGGACGGGATCGTCTATGGCTACACCTTC. This sequence encodes CASSPDGIVYGYTF.

The chain employs TRBV2 and TRBJ1-2, with 9 bases fitting TRBD1. The germline V gene has CDR1 SNHLY and CDR2 FYNNEI. The CDR3 spans 16 residues. V shed 6 bases and J 4 bases; nucleotides not matched to a gene: 12. The CDR3 DNA follows: TGTGCCAGCAGAGGCCCTTTACAGGGGGCTGGCTATGGCTACACCTTC. Its translation: CASRGPLQGAGYGYTF.